Included here is one TCR beta chain sequence, with context. Its specificity is unknown. These data originate in a study of shared clonotypes between healthy human individuals. Those who donated were healthy HIV-negative adults, with no recent acute infections or vaccinations reported. General study results and limits: An effect of sequencing depth on clonotype sharing among donors was expected.

Assay used: immunoSEQ multiplex PCR; TCRdb lists only in-frame clones, some missing. Of about 110,000 clones in the sample, more than 65% were seen once. Per germline, CDR1 DFQATT and CDR2 SNEGSKA (reference sequence). The CDR3 is made up of 11 amino acids. Trimming removed 3 bases at V and 7 bases at J, with 9 bases between. The chain has TRBV20-1 and TRBJ1-1, with D uncertain. Sequencing was done on a sample of memory CD8+ T cells sorted from blood. Described subset: CD45RO+ cells pooled with CCR7-negative TemRA cells. The TCR was taken from a woman aged 25 to 39 in good health. This CDR3 is CSASMAREAFF. The DNA for the CDR3 is TGCAGTGCTAGTATGGCACGTGAAGCTTTCTTT.